What follows is one T cell receptor (beta chain) and its context. It has no known antigen specificity. No much larger clone exists at a distance of one base, and base qualities are not known. TCRbeta CDR3 regions were amplified from genomic DNA using the immunoSEQ Assay, a bias-controlled multiplex PCR. On the authors' methods: The number of nucleated cells in each sample was estimated from the amplification of reference gene primers within the assay. To quantify the absolute abundance of each unique TCRbeta CDR3 rearrangement, sequence reads were collapsed and filtered. For each sample, productive Simpson clonality was calculated as the square root of Simpson's diversity index across productive rearrangements. TCRdb provides this immuneACCESS table in a form limited to in-frame rearrangements. Some clones are lacking; in checked studies, under half of them reflect an unresolved V gene, and why the rest are absent is not known. V, J and clone size are taken as reported in that table, and D and trimming were inferred from the DNA itself. For this sample there are around 140,000 clones; approximately 86% appear just once. In total, the top ten clones hold 1.5% to 2% of the sample.

Each collaborating institution followed its own protocols to collect whole blood in K2EDTA tubes. Collaborator samples were shipped for TCRbeta analysis as frozen whole blood, isolated PBMCs, or DNA extracted from either sample type. This entry comes from a study of blood T cell repertoires in COVID-19 (dated by TCRdb to 2018 to 2021). With regard to the full study: Samples covering the acute and convalescent phases of COVID-19 were provided by collaborators in the United States, Italy and Spain. The samples were drawn from two sources: the first 160 participants of the ongoing ImmuneRACE study, and over 950 subjects contributed by 6 global collaborators. A freely available public database, intended as a resource for researchers studying the immune response to SARS-CoV-2, is where the repertoires were released. The dataset comprised deeply sampled blood TCRbeta repertoires from subjects exposed to, actively infected with, or recovered from COVID-19. The prospective study material was composed of cDNA or gDNA derived from T cells, B-cell-depleted T cells, or PBMCs. Nearly every sample came with metadata listing a de-identified subject ID, COVID-19 status, age in years and sex. Where HLA class I and class II types were available, the types were taken from metadata supplied by the sample provider, not from assay-based typing. The study at large found these results: The quantity of clinical and demographic metadata differed by source and by participant and was supplied without curation.

The CDR3 measures 15 amino acids from cysteine to phenylalanine. Of all the DNA, just the CDR3 is kept, 45 bases in frame from base 1. Trimming accounts for 6 bases at V and 0 bases at J, while the number of junction bases matched to no gene is 3. For CDR1 and CDR2, the germline V gene lists MDHEN and SYDVKM. The sample was peripheral blood. The TCR sequence derives from a man aged 65-85 years with acute or convalescent COVID-19. The receptor chain draws on TRBV28 and TRBJ1-4, and 8 junctional nucleotides match TRBD1. Here the CDR3 is given as CASSSGGATNEKLFF. The DNA is TGTGCCAGCAGCTCAGGGGGCGCAACTAATGAAAAACTGTTTTTT.